This T cell receptor beta chain was sequenced during a study of T cell responses to AZD1222 COVID-19 vaccine. Whole-study findings and limits: AZD1222 recipients seropositive at baseline numbered only six. It was only after the peak T cell response that any repertoires were sampled. Spike-specific TCR breadth rose after two AZD1222 doses, and depth rose as well.

Points on this clone: Antigen unknown.

Sequencing used immunoSEQ multiplex PCR; TCRdb keeps in-frame clones, though not all of them. The table records 130,000 to 150,000 clones, approximately 90% of them present only once. The V segment lost 5 bases and the J segment 3 bases; nucleotides outside the gene matches: 3. CDR3 length equals 15 residues. Germline CDR1 SEHNR, CDR2 FQNEAQ (reference sequence). The clonotype was recovered from an adult in good health. Here the sequenced sample was peripheral blood, taken on day 0 of AZD1222 vaccination. The genes are TRBV7-9 and TRBJ2-1, with 11 bases aligning to TRBD2. The CDR3 spells CASSRTSGSYNEQFF. The CDR3, as DNA: TGTGCCAGCAGCCGCACTAGCGGGAGCTACAATGAGCAGTTCTTC.